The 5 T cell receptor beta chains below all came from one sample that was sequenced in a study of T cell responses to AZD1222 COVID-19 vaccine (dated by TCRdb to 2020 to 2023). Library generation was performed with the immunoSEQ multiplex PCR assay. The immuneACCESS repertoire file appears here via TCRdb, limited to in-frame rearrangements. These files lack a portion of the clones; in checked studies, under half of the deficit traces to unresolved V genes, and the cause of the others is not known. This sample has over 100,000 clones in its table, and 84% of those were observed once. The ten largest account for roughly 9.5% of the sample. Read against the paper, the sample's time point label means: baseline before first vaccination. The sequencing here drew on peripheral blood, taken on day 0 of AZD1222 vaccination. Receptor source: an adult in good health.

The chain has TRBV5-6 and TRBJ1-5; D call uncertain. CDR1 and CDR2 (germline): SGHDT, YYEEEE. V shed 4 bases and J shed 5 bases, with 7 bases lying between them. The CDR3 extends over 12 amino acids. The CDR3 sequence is CASSREDQPQHF. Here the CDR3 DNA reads TGTGCCAGCAGCCGCGAGGATCAGCCCCAGCATTTT.

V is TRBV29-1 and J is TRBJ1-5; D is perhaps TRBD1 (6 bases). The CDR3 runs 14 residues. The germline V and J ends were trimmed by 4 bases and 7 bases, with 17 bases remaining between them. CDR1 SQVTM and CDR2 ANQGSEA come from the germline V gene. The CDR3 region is CSVAREGEGQPQHF. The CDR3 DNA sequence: TGCAGCGTTGCCCGGGAGGGGGAAGGACAGCCCCAGCATTTT.

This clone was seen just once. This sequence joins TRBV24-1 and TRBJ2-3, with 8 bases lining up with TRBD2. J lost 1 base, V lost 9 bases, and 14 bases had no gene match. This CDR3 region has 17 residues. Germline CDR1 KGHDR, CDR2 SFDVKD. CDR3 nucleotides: TGTGCCACCGCTCCGAGTTGGAAAGCGGGAGGCACAGATACGCAGTATTTT. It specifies CATAPSWKAGGTDTQYF.

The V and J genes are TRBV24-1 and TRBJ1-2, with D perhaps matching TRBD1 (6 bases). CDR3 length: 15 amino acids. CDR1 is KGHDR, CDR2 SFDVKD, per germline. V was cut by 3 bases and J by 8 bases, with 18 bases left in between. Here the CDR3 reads CATSDARWGASGYTF. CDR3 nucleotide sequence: TGTGCCACCAGTGATGCGAGATGGGGGGCGTCCGGCTACACCTTC.

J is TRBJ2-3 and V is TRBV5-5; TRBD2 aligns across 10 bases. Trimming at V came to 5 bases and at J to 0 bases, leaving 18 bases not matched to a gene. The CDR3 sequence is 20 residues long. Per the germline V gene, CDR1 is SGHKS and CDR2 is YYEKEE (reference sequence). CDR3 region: CASSSHAGLAGARSTDTQYF. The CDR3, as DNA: TGTGCCAGCAGTTCTCACGCGGGGCTAGCGGGAGCCCGGAGCACAGATACGCAGTATTTT.